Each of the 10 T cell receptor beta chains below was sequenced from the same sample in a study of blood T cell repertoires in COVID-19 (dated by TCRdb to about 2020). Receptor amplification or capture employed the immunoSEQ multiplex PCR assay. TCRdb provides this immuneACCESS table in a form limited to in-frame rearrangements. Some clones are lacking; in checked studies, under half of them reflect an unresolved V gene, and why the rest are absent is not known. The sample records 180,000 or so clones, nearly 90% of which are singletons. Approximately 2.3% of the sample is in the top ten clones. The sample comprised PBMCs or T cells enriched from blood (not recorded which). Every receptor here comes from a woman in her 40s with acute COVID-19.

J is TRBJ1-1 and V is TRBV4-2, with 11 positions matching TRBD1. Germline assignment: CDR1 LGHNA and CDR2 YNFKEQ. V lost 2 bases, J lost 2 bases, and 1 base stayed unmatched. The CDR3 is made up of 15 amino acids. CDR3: CASSQRTGGNTEAFF. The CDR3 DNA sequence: TGTGCCAGCAGCCAAAGGACAGGGGGCAACACTGAAGCTTTCTTT.

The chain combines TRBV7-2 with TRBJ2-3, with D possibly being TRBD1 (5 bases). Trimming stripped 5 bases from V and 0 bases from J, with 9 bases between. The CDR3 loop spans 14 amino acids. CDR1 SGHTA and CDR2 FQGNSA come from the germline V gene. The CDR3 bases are TGTGCCAGCAGCACACGACAGAGCACAGATACGCAGTATTTT. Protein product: CASSTRQSTDTQYF.

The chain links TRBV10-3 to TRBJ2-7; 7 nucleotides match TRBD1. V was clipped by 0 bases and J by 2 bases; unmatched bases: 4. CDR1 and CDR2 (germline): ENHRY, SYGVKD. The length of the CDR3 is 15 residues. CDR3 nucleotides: TGTGCCATCAGTGAGTCGAGGGACAGAGCCTACGAGCAGTACTTC. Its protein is CAISESRDRAYEQYF.

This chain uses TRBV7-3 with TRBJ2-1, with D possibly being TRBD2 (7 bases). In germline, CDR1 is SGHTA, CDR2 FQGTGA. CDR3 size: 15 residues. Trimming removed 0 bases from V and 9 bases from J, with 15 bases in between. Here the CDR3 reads CASSLTWGGPREQFF. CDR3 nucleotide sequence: TGTGCCAGCAGCTTAACTTGGGGGGGCCCGCGTGAGCAGTTCTTC.

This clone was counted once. The DNA for the CDR3 is TGTGCCAGCAGTGAAGCGCTAGTGACCCAGTACTTC. Its protein product is CASSEALVTQYF. V and J are TRBV2 and TRBJ2-5; unclear D gene. Germline lookup yields CDR1 SNHLY and CDR2 FYNNEI. V lost 0 bases, J lost 7 bases, and 6 bases lay in between. The CDR3 totals 12 residues.

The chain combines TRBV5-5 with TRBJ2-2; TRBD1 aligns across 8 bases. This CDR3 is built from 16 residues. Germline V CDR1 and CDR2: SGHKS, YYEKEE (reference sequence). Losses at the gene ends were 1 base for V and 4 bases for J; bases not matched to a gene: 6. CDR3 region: CASSLIQGVGTGELFF. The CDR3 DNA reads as TGTGCCAGCAGCTTGATACAGGGGGTGGGCACCGGGGAGCTGTTTTTT.

CDR3 region: CASSHFGSGIEETQYF. CDR3 DNA: TGTGCCAGCAGCCACTTTGGCAGCGGGATAGAAGAGACCCAGTACTTC. The V and J genes are TRBV5-4 and TRBJ2-5; 7 bases match TRBD2. Germline CDR1 reads SGHNT; CDR2 reads YYREEE (reference sequence). The CDR3 is 16 residues long. V lost 4 bases, J lost 3 bases, and 12 bases stayed unmatched.

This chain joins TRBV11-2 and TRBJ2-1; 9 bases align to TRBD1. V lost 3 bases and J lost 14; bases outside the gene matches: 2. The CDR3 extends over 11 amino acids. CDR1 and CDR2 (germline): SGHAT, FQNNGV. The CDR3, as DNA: TGTGCCAGCAGCTTCGGGACAGGGAAGTTCTTC. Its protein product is CASSFGTGKFF.

For the CDR3, the DNA is TGTGCCAGCCGCAGAGGGAGCGGCACCGGGGAGCTGTTTTTT. Translated, it gives CASRRGSGTGELFF. The V gene is TRBV9, the J gene TRBJ2-2, with a possible D match to TRBD2 (5 bases). The V gene lost 7 bases and the J gene lost 4 bases, with 14 bases spanning the gap. CDR1 and CDR2 (germline): SGDLS, YYNGEE. The CDR3 runs to 14 residues.

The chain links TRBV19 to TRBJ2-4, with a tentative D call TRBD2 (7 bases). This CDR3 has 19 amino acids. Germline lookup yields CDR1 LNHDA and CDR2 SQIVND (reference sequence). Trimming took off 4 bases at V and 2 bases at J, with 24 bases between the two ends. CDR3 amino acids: CASSSWDTGLVRSKNIQYF. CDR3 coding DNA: TGTGCCAGTAGTAGCTGGGACACAGGACTAGTAAGGTCCAAAAACATTCAGTACTTC.